This T cell receptor beta chain was identified during a study of T cells in Graves' hyperthyroidism and ophthalmopathy. Notes on the study in general: Blood shared most expanded thyroid clonotypes above 0.001.

Amplification of TCR beta CDR3 regions was performed using RNA transcripts as template. Carried out on the TCR CDR3, a first-round RT-PCR used the HTBI primer set. Each CDR3 protein gets one entry after TCRdb re-called the multiplex PCR reads with MiXCR. The sample holds more than 500,000 distinct CDR3 sequences, less than 15% seen once. This clonotype was found a few times. Its antigen is still unknown. The material sequenced was blood. The sequence derives from a woman aged 40 to 50 with Graves' hyperthyroidism.

DNA of the CDR3: TGTGCCAGCAGCCAACCGTTTTTTCGCGGCCCCTACGAGCAGTACTTC. It codes for CASSQPFFRGPYEQYF. V gene TRBV28 combines with J gene TRBJ2-7; D uncertain. The ends were cut back, 6 bases at V and 2 bases at J, with 20 bases in the middle. This CDR3 contains 16 residues. Germline lookup yields CDR1 MDHEN and CDR2 SYDVKM.